This TCR beta chain comes out of a study of CD8+CD57+ T cells in acquired aplastic anemia. Study-level background: Roughly 3 ug was the average amount of DNA from sorted CD4+ and CD8+ cells.

CDR1 KGHDR and CDR2 SFDVKD come from the germline V gene. V was pared by 8 bases and J by 6 bases, with 13 bases between. This CDR3 region has 13 residues. The study profiled TCR beta VDJ and CDR3 using genomic DNA as template. Using its own MiXCR run on the reads, TCRdb lists one record per CDR3 protein. The sample records 450,000 to 600,000 distinct CDR3 sequences, around a third being singletons. Patients included in sequencing had previously demonstrated CD8+CD57+ cell expansion by flow cytometry. Patients uniformly had severe acquired aplastic anemia. Sequenced sample: sorted CD4+, CD8+, or CD8+CD57+ T cells (not recorded which) from PBMCs. The origin of this receptor is a human donor with aplastic anemia. The rearrangement uses TRBV24-1 and TRBJ1-5; D might be TRBD1 (6 bases). The CDR3 loop is CATIRGGGQPQHF. The CDR3 nucleotides are TGTGCCACCATTCGGGGGGGCGGTCAGCCCCAGCATTTT.